Shown below are 29 T cell receptor beta chains from a single sample sequenced in a study of Ad26.COV2.S vaccination and SARS-CoV-2 variants. Specified treatment: approximately 18 received Ad26.COV2.S at low or high dose, single or two shots; about 5 received placebo; per-sample allocation not given. Specimen acquisition occurred on day 63 following the initial vaccine or placebo injection. TCRdb keeps only in-frame clones here, not all; method: immunoSEQ multiplex PCR. This sample has a few hundred thousand clones, with 90% found just once. Sequenced material: peripheral blood, taken in a trial of Ad26.COV2.S vaccine versus placebo. These receptors all stem from a person aged 18-65 years who received the Ad26.COV2.S COVID-19 vaccine or a placebo.

The J gene is TRBJ2-7, the V gene TRBV1; TRBD2, the table's D call, lacks a check against the DNA. TRBV1 is marked as a pseudogene. The CDR3 has 16 residues. The CDR3 nucleotides read TGCACCCTACTTCCGCCCACTAGCGGGAGAAACTGCGAGCAGTACGTC. Encoded protein: CTLLPPTSGRNCEQYV.

V and J are TRBV4-1 and TRBJ1-1; weak D call: TRBD1 (6 bases). Germline V gene lookup returns CDR1 MGHRA and CDR2 YSYEKL. This CDR3 comprises 14 residues. With 4 bases removed from V and 6 bases from J, the gap between germline ends came to 15 bases. The CDR3 coding sequence is TGCGCCAGCAGCCTATCAGGGGAACCGGCTGAAGCTTTCTTT. It specifies CASSLSGEPAEAFF.

J is TRBJ2-1 and V is TRBV6-2 or TRBV6-3; 9 bases agree with TRBD1. The germline CDR1 and CDR2 sequences are MNHEY and SVGEGT. CDR3 length equals 13 residues. Germline trimming cut 4 bases from V and 8 bases from J; bases unmatched to any gene: 3. The CDR3 sequence: CASSFWTGDEQFF. CDR3 DNA: TGTGCCAGCAGTTTCTGGACAGGGGATGAGCAGTTCTTC.

The chain is built from TRBV18 and TRBJ2-6; perhaps TRBD2 as D (6 bases). The germline V gene encodes CDR1 KGHSH and CDR2 LQKENI. With 2 bases removed from V and 1 base from J, the gap between germline ends came to 21 bases. The CDR3 is 20 amino acids. The CDR3 sequence: CASSPSLGGDADSGANVLTF. The CDR3, as DNA: TGTGCCAGCTCACCAAGCTTAGGCGGGGATGCTGATTCTGGGGCCAACGTCCTGACTTTC.

The V and J genes are TRBV6-1 and TRBJ1-1; no clear D gene. The V gene's germline CDR1 is MNHNS and CDR2 SASEGT. The CDR3 has 12 amino acids. V was pared by 1 base and J by 13 bases, with 13 bases between. The CDR3 here is CASSEGVGGVFF. CDR3 sequence (DNA): TGTGCCAGCAGTGAAGGGGTAGGCGGGGTTTTCTTT.

The V call is TRBV6-6, the J call TRBJ2-7; TRBD2 matches 7 bases. The CDR3 covers 14 residues. The germline V gene encodes CDR1 MNHNY and CDR2 SVGAGI (reference sequence). V lost 1 base, J lost 3 bases, and 3 bases stayed unmatched. The CDR3 DNA reads as TGTGCCAGCAGTTACTGGGAGGGAATCTACGAGCAGTACTTC. This codes for CASSYWEGIYEQYF.

V usage is TRBV5-1 and J usage is TRBJ1-1; the match to TRBD1 covers 9 bases. CDR1 and CDR2 from the germline V gene are SGHRS and YFSETQ. The CDR3 totals 14 residues. The junction had 8 bases not matched to a gene; V was cut back by 6 bases and J by 5 bases. Here the CDR3 DNA reads TGCGCCAGCACCGTTGGGACAGGGAGAACTGAAGCTTTCTTT. Its translation is CASTVGTGRTEAFF.

This clone has a single count. The gene calls are TRBV7-2 and TRBJ2-1; maybe TRBD1 (6 bases). Germline V gene sequence: CDR1 SGHTA, CDR2 FQGNSA. This CDR3 has 18 residues. V gave up 5 bases and J gave up 4 bases, with 24 bases separating them. CDR3 DNA: TGTGCCAGCAGCCCTTCGGACAGATCGACCTACCTATACAATGAGCAGTTCTTC. Translating it yields CASSPSDRSTYLYNEQFF.

J is TRBJ2-5 and V is TRBV6-1; 10 bases line up with TRBD2. This CDR3 region has 18 residues. Germline V gives CDR1 MNHNS, CDR2 SASEGT. The trim removed 3 bases at V and 4 bases at J, leaving 14 bases unmatched. In DNA, the CDR3 is TGTGCCAGCAGTGAGTTTGCGGGGCTAGCGGGGGAACGAGAGACCCAGTACTTC. It yields the protein CASSEFAGLAGERETQYF.

The J gene is TRBJ1-5, the V gene TRBV19; 7 nucleotides align to TRBD1. The CDR3 length is 13 residues. J gave up 4 bases and V 6 bases, and 3 bases lay outside the gene matches. CDR1 is LNHDA, CDR2 SQIVND, per germline (reference sequence). Written as DNA, the CDR3 is TGTGCCAGTAGCTCGGGACAGAATCAGCCCCAGCATTTT. As protein: CASSSGQNQPQHF.

The gene calls are TRBV6-2 or TRBV6-3 and TRBJ2-5; D is unclear. Germline CDR1 is MNHEY and CDR2 is SVGEGT. V dropped 5 bases and J dropped 2 bases, with 3 bases sitting between them. This CDR3 region has 11 residues. The CDR3 reads CASSIQETQYF. The CDR3 nucleotides are TGTGCCAGCAGTATTCAAGAGACCCAGTACTTC.

This rearrangement joins TRBV27 to TRBJ2-7; D is undetermined. The V end was cut by 4 bases, the J end by 0 bases, with 4 bases between. The CDR3 runs to 12 residues. The germline gives CDR1 MNHEY, CDR2 SMNVEV (reference sequence). The CDR3 nucleotides read TGTGCCAGCAGTTCCAGCTCCTACGAGCAGTACTTC. Translation: CASSSSSYEQYF.

The J gene is TRBJ2-1, the V gene TRBV11-2, with D unresolved. This CDR3 contains 15 residues. The germline V gene has CDR1 SGHAT and CDR2 FQNNGV. V was shortened by 2 bases and J by 10 bases, with 18 bases between the two germline ends. The CDR3 nucleotides are TGTGCCAGCAGCTTATTTACAATAGGTGTGGTGGAGCAGTTCTTC. Amino acid sequence: CASSLFTIGVVEQFF.

This clone was observed a few times. The rearrangement uses TRBV6-2 or TRBV6-3 and TRBJ1-1; 7 bases match TRBD1. From germline, CDR1 is MNHEY and CDR2 SVGEGT. The CDR3 length is 14 residues. V was pared by 6 bases and J by 8 bases, with 12 bases of the junction left unmatched. This chain's CDR3 is CASSHTHRGREAFF. The CDR3, as DNA: TGTGCCAGCAGCCATACCCACAGGGGCCGGGAAGCTTTCTTT.

This clone has a single count. Relative to the germline gene, one junction end is altered; a read error may explain this. The chain combines TRBV5-5 with TRBJ1-2; D remains unclear. CDR1 SGHKS and CDR2 YYEKEE come from the germline V gene (reference sequence). This CDR3 region has 13 residues. CDR3 DNA: TGTGCCAGCAGCTTGGTGGGTGCCGAGACTTTCTTCTTC. It is translated as CASSLVGAETFFF.

The chain combines TRBV4-2 with TRBJ2-7, with TRBD1 matching over 10 bases. Per germline, CDR1 LGHNA and CDR2 YNFKEQ. CDR3 length: 17 amino acids. The V and J ends lost 5 bases and 2 bases, in that order; junction bases with no gene match: 12. CDR3 sequence reads: CASSSLTGTGVPYEQYF. The CDR3 nucleotides read TGTGCCAGCAGCTCCTTAACCGGGACAGGGGTTCCCTACGAGCAGTACTTC.

This clone was detected only a few times. V gene TRBV6-2 or TRBV6-3 combines with J gene TRBJ1-5; D unclear. CDR1 is MNHEY, CDR2 SVGEGT, per germline. CDR3 length: 17 residues. Trimming shortened V by 6 bases and J by 5 bases, and 23 bases separated the two germline ends. The CDR3 DNA follows: TGTGCCAGCAGCCTACGCGTTGACAACCCATCCCATCAGCCCCAGCATTTT. This sequence encodes CASSLRVDNPSHQPQHF.

J is TRBJ2-1 and V is TRBV11-3; no clear D. V lost 2 bases to trimming and J lost 5 bases, with 10 bases between them. Germline V gene sequence: CDR1 SGHNT, CDR2 YENEEA. The CDR3 has 14 residues. Here the CDR3 reads CASSLSGVDNEQFF. CDR3 in DNA: TGTGCCAGCAGCTTATCGGGCGTTGACAATGAGCAGTTCTTC.

The chain couples TRBV10-2 to TRBJ1-4; D call uncertain. In germline, CDR1 is WSHSY, CDR2 SAAADI. The CDR3 consists of 17 residues. V lost 3 bases and J 0 bases, leaving 14 bases between the germline ends. CDR3 sequence: CASSDYTQAATNEKLFF. CDR3 bases: TGCGCCAGCAGTGATTACACTCAGGCGGCAACTAATGAAAAACTGTTTTTT.

This sequence joins TRBV18 and TRBJ2-3; TRBD2 agrees at 9 bases. The V gene end was trimmed by 6 bases and the J gene end by 5 bases; junction bases not matched to a gene: 12. This CDR3 has 16 residues. CDR1 and CDR2 from the germline V gene are KGHSH and LQKENI. The CDR3 sequence: CASSGGLAGDGDTQYF. The CDR3 DNA sequence: TGTGCCAGCTCCGGAGGCTTAGCGGGAGATGGAGATACGCAGTATTTT.

The table lists this clone with a count of one. V usage is TRBV27 and J usage is TRBJ1-3, with D unclear. Deletions cut 7 bases from V and 3 bases from J, with 1 base between. CDR3 size: 10 residues. Germline assignment: CDR1 MNHEY and CDR2 SMNVEV (reference sequence). The CDR3 DNA is TGTGCCAGCAATGGAAACACCATATATTTT. Protein sequence: CASNGNTIYF.

The genes are TRBV3-1 (or the pseudogene TRBV3-2) and TRBJ2-4; D not certain. The CDR3 has 16 residues. Germline V gives CDR1 LGHDT, CDR2 YNNKEL (reference sequence). Trimming stripped 1 base from V and 0 bases from J, with 10 bases between. The CDR3 DNA is TGTGCCAGCAGCCAAGTCTATGCCCTAGCCAAAAACATTCAGTACTTC. Amino acids: CASSQVYALAKNIQYF.

V usage is TRBV28 and J usage is TRBJ1-1; 7 bases are shared with TRBD1. V was pared by 6 bases and J by 7 bases, with 14 bases of the junction left unmatched. This CDR3 contains 15 residues. Germline V CDR1 and CDR2: MDHEN, SYDVKM. The CDR3 DNA is TGTGCCAGCAGCCCAGGGGGGACAAGTTCAGGTGAAGCTTTCTTT. Its translation: CASSPGGTSSGEAFF.

The genes are TRBV3-1 (or the pseudogene TRBV3-2) and TRBJ1-3; TRBD1 might be the D (6 bases). The CDR3 runs to 13 residues. V was trimmed by 3 bases and J by 3 bases, leaving 6 bases between them. CDR1 is LGHDT, CDR2 YNNKEL, per germline (reference sequence). Written as DNA, the CDR3 is TGTGCCAGCAGCCAGGGACATGGAAACACCATATATTTT. Its translation: CASSQGHGNTIYF.

V is TRBV7-2 and J is TRBJ2-5; possible D gene TRBD1, 6 bases. CDR1 is SGHTA and CDR2 is FQGNSA in the germline V gene. V lost 1 base to trimming and J lost 4 bases, with 13 bases between them. This CDR3 is 15 amino acids long. CDR3 sequence (DNA): TGTGCCAGCAGCTTAGGTCCAGGGGACGGAGAGACCCAGTACTTC. Translation: CASSLGPGDGETQYF.

The chain joins TRBV25-1 to TRBJ2-7; TRBD2 matches 7 bases. This CDR3 has 16 residues. Unmatched junction bases numbered 13, after V lost 4 bases and J lost 4 bases. The germline V gene encodes CDR1 MGHDK and CDR2 SYGVNS. In DNA form, the CDR3 reads TGTGCCAGCAGTGGGGGGGGAGGGTCTTTCCCTTACGAGCAGTACTTC. Its protein is CASSGGGGSFPYEQYF.

J is TRBJ2-3 and V is TRBV6-2 or TRBV6-3, with D maybe TRBD2 (6 bases). Trimming removed 2 bases from V and 3 bases from J, with 18 bases in between. Germline lookup yields CDR1 MNHEY and CDR2 SVGEGT. This CDR3 has 17 amino acids. The CDR3 loop is CASSYRDLGGWTDTQYF. The CDR3 nucleotides read TGTGCCAGCAGTTACAGGGATCTCGGGGGATGGACAGATACGCAGTATTTT.

The V and J genes are TRBV28 and TRBJ1-2, with a weak D call TRBD1 (6 bases). V was clipped by 3 bases and J by 2 bases, with 13 bases between them. This CDR3 region has 15 residues. Germline V gives CDR1 MDHEN, CDR2 SYDVKM. CDR3 protein: CASSFGGAGNYGYTF. The CDR3 DNA reads as TGTGCCAGCAGTTTTGGGGGGGCGGGGAACTATGGCTACACCTTC.

This chain uses TRBV4-1 with TRBJ2-1, with D perhaps TRBD2 (6 bases). Germline CDR1 is MGHRA and CDR2 is YSYEKL. The CDR3 runs to 16 residues. Trimming left V 0 bases short and J 4 bases short, with 13 bases between. The CDR3 DNA reads TGCGCCAGCAGCCAAGAGACGGGAGCGTTTTACAATGAGCAGTTCTTC. Its translation: CASSQETGAFYNEQFF.